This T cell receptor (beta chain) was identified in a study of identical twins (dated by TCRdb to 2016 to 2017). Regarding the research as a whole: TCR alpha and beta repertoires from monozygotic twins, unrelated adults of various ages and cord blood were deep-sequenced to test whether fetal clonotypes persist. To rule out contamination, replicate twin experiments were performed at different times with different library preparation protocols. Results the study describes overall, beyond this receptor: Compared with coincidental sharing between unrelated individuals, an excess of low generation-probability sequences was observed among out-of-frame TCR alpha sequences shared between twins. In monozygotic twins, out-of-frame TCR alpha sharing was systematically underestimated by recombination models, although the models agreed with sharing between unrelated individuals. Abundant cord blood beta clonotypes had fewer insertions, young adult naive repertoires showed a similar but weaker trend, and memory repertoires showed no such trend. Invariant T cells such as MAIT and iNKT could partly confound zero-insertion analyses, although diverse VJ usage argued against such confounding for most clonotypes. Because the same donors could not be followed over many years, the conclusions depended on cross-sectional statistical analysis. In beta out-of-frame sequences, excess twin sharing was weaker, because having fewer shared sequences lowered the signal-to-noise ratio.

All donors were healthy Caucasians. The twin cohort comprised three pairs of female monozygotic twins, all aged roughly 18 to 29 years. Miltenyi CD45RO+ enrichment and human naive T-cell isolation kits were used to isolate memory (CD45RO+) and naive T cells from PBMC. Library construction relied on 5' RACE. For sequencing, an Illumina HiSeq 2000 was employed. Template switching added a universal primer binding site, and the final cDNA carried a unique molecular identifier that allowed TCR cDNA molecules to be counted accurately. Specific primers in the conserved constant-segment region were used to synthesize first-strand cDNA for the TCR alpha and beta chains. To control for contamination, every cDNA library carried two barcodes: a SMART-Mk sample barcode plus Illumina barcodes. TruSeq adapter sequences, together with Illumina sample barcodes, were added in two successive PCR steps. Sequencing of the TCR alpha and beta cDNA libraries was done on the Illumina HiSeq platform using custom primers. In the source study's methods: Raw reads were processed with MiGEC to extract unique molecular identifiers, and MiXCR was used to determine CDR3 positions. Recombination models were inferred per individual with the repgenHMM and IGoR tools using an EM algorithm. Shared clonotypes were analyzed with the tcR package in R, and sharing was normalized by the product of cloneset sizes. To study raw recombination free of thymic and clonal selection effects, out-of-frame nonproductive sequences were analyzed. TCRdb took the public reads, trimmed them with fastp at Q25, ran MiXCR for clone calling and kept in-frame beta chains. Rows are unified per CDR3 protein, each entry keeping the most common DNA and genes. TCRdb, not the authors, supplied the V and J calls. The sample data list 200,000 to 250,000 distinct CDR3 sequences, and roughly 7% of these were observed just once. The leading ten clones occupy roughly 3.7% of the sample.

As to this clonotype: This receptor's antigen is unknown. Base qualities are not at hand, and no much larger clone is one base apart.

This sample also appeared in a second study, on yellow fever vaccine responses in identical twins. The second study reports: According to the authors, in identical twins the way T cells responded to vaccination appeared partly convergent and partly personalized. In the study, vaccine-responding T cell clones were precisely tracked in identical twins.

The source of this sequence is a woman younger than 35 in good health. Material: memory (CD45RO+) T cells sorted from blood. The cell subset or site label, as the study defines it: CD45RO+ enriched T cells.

The CDR3 is CASSVGQGGGTEAFF. The nucleotides are TGTGCCAGCAGCGTCGGACAGGGAGGTGGCACTGAAGCTTTCTTT. The rearrangement combines TRBV9 with TRBJ1-1; TRBD1 lines up with 8 middle nucleotides. CDR1 and CDR2 are drawn from the germline V gene: SGDLS, YYNGEE. Including cysteine and phenylalanine, the CDR3 has 15 amino acids. Only the CDR3 DNA stays, 45 bases, in frame from base 1. The junction shows trimming of 2 bases on V and 4 bases on J, and the gene matches do not reach 7 bases of it.